This entry lists 10 T cell receptor beta chains sequenced from one sample in a study of blood T cell repertoires in COVID-19. Repertoires were generated with immunoSEQ multiplex PCR, while TCRdb's copy carries only in-frame clones and drops some. The table shows 250,000 or so clones, with almost 90% occurring only once. The sequencing input was peripheral blood. The receptor source for this set is a man older than 75 with acute or convalescent COVID-19.

This chain links TRBV27 with TRBJ1-6; D not certain. The germline gives CDR1 MNHEY, CDR2 SMNVEV (reference sequence). V was cut by 2 bases and J by 5 bases, with 10 bases left in between. The CDR3 loop spans 15 amino acids. The CDR3 region is CASSLSYQNNSPLHF. DNA for the CDR3: TGTGCCAGCAGTTTAAGTTACCAGAATAATTCACCCCTCCACTTT.

The rearrangement joins TRBV4-3 to TRBJ2-3; D is possibly TRBD2 (6 bases). The CDR3 consists of 17 residues. The V gene lost 0 bases and the J gene lost 4 bases, with 17 bases spanning the gap. CDR1 is LGHNA, CDR2 YSLEER, per germline. CDR3 sequence (DNA): TGCGCCAGCAGCCAAGATGGGCCTCTCTGGAGGGCAGATACGCAGTATTTT. Translating gives CASSQDGPLWRADTQYF.

In its sample, this clone was seen once. The gene calls are TRBV7-8 and TRBJ1-5; possible D gene TRBD1, 6 bases. V lost 5 bases and J lost 3, with 20 bases in between. CDR1 and CDR2 from the germline V gene are SGHVS and FQNEAQ. CDR3 size: 17 residues. CDR3 DNA sequence: TGTGCCAGCAGCGTCTTCTTGGGGGCCCGAAACAATCAGCCCCAGCATTTT. It yields the protein CASSVFLGARNNQPQHF.

The CDR3 loop reads CASSLVVLAGPQETQYF. CDR3 coding DNA: TGTGCCAGCAGCTTGGTTGTGCTAGCGGGCCCCCAAGAGACCCAGTACTTC. The rearrangement links TRBV5-4 to TRBJ2-5; 8 bases line up with TRBD2. V trimming: 0 bases; J trimming: 1 base; junction bases outside the gene matches: 8. Germline CDR1 reads SGHNT; CDR2 reads YYREEE (reference sequence). This CDR3 has 17 residues.

The chain is built from TRBV5-5 and TRBJ2-2; D might be TRBD1 (5 bases). CDR3 length: 15 residues. Germline V gene data show CDR1 as SGHKS and CDR2 as YYEKEE (reference sequence). Trimming took 0 bases from V and 4 from J, leaving 10 bases between them. CDR3 protein: CASSLAQGVTGELFF. CDR3 DNA sequence: TGTGCCAGCAGCTTGGCGCAGGGCGTCACCGGGGAGCTGTTTTTT. Drawing the rest from reference TRBV5-5 and TRBJ2-2, the complete variable domain is DAGVTQSPTHLIKTRGQQVTLRCSPISGHKSVSWYQQVLGQGPQFIFQYYEKEERGRGNFPDRFSARQFPNYSSELNVNALLLGDSALYLCASSLAQGVTGELFFGEGSRLTVL.

This clone showed up just a few times. The chain couples TRBV7-9 to TRBJ1-6; no clear D. CDR1 is SEHNR and CDR2 is FQNEAQ in the germline V gene (reference sequence). The germline V and J ends were trimmed by 1 base and 6 bases, with 10 bases remaining between them. This CDR3 is 15 amino acids long. The CDR3 protein is CASSLVAAPNSPLHF. CDR3 DNA: TGTGCCAGCAGCTTAGTGGCGGCCCCTAATTCACCCCTCCACTTT.

This chain uses TRBV5-3 with TRBJ1-2; 7 bases are shared with TRBD1. TRBV5-3 is labeled an ORF, and its function is uncertain. The CDR3 is 17 residues long. J gave up 4 bases and V 4 bases, and 16 bases lay outside the gene matches. CDR3 in amino acids: CARSLCPLRQGSYGYTF. Here the CDR3 DNA reads TGTGCCAGAAGCCTATGCCCCTTACGACAGGGAAGCTATGGCTACACCTTC.

This sequence joins TRBV3-1 (or the pseudogene TRBV3-2) and TRBJ2-7; perhaps TRBD1 as D (5 bases). Germline CDR1 reads LGHDT; CDR2 reads YNNKEL (reference sequence). The CDR3 runs to 14 residues. V was shortened by 1 base and J by 4 bases, with 11 bases between the two germline ends. In DNA, the CDR3 is TGTGCCAGCAGCCAAGTCCCAGGGAATTACGAGCAGTACTTC. It is translated as CASSQVPGNYEQYF.

The genes are TRBV9 and TRBJ2-2, with a tentative D call TRBD2 (5 bases). Germline CDR1 and CDR2: SGDLS and YYNGEE. Deletions cut 3 bases from V and 0 bases from J, with 9 bases between. This CDR3 is built from 15 residues. This CDR3 is CASSANSANTGELFF. The CDR3 DNA sequence: TGTGCCAGCAGCGCCAATAGCGCGAACACCGGGGAGCTGTTTTTT.

This rearrangement joins TRBV28 to TRBJ1-5; no definite D call. Germline V gene sequence: CDR1 MDHEN, CDR2 SYDVKM. V dropped 6 bases and J dropped 3 bases, with 9 bases sitting between them. The length of the CDR3 is 13 residues. DNA for the CDR3: TGTGCCAGCAGACCGGGTCACAATCAGCCCCAGCATTTT. Its protein is CASRPGHNQPQHF. The full variable domain, rest sourced from reference TRBV28 and TRBJ1-5, is DVKVTQSSRYLVKRTGEKVFLECVQDMDHENMFWYRQDPGLGLRLIYFSYDVKMKEKGDIPEGYSVSREKKERFSLILESASTNQTSMYLCASRPGHNQPQHFGDGTRLSIL.